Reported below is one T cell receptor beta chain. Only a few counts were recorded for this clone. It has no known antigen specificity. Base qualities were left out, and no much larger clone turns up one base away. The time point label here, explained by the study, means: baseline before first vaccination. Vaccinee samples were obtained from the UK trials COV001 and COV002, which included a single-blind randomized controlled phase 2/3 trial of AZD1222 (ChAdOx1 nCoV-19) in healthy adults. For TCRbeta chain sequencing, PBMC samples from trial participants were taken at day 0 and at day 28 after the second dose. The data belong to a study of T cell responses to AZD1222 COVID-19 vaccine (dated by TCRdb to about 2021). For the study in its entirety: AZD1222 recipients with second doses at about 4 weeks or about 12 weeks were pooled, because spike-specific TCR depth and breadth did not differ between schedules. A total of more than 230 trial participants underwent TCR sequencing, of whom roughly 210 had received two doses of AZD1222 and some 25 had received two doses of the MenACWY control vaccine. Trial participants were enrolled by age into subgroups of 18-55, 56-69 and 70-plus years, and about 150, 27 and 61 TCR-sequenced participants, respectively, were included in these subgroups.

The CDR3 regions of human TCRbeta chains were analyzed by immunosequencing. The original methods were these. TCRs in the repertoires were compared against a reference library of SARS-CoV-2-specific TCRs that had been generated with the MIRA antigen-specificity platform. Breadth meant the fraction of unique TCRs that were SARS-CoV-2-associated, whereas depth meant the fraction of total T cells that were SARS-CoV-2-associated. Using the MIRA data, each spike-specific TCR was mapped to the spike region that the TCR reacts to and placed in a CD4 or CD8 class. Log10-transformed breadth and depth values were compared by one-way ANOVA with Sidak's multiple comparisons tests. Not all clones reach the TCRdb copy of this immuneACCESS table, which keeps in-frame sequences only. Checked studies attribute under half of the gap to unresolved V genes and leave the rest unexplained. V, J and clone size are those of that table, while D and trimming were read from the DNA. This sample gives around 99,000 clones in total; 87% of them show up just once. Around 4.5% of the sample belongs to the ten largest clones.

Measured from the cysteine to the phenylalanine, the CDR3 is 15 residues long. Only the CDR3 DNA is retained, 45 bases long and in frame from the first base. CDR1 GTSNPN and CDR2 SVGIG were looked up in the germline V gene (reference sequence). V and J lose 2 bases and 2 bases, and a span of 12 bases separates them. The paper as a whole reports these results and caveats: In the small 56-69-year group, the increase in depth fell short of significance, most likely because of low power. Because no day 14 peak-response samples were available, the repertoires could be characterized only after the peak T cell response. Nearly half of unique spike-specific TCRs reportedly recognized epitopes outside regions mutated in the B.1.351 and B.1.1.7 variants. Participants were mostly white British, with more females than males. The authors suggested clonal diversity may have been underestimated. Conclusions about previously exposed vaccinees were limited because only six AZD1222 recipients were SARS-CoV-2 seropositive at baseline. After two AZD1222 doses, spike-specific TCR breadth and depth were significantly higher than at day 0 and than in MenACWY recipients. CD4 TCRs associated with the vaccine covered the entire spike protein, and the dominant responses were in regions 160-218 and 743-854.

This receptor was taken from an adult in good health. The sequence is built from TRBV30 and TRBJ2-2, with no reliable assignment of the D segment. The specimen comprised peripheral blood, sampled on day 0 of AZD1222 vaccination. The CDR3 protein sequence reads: CAWSRLADNTGELFF. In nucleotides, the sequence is TGTGCCTGGAGTAGGTTAGCCGATAACACCGGGGAGCTGTTTTTT.